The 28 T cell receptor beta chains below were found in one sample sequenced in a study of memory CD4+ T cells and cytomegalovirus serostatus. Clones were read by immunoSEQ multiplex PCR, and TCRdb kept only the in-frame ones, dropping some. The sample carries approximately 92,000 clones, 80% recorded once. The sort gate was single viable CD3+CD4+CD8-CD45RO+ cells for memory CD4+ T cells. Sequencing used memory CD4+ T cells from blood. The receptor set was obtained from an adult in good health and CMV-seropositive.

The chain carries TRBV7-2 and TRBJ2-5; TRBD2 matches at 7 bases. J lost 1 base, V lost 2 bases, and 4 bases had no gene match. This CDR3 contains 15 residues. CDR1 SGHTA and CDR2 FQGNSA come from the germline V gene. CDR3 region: CASSLQRGIQETQYF. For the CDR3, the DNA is TGTGCCAGCAGCTTACAGCGGGGTATCCAAGAGACCCAGTACTTC.

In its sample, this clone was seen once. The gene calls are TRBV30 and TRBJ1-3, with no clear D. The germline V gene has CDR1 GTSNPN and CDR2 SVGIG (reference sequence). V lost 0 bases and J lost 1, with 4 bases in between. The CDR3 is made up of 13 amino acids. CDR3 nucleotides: TGTGCCTGGAGTGTAGCGTCTGGAAACACCATATATTTT. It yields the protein CAWSVASGNTIYF.

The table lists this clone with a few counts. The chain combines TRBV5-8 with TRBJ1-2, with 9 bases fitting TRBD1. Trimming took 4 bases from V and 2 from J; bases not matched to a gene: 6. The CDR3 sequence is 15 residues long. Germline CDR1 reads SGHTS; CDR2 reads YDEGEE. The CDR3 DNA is TGTGCCAGCAGCCCGCCGGGACAGGGAAACTATGGCTACACCTTC. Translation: CASSPPGQGNYGYTF. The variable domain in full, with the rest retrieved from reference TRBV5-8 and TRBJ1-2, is EAGVTQSPTHLIKTRGQQATLRCSPISGHTSVYWYQQALGLGLQFLLWYDEGEERNRGNFPPRFSGRQFPNYSSELNVNALELEDSALYLCASSPPGQGNYGYTFGSGTRLTVV.

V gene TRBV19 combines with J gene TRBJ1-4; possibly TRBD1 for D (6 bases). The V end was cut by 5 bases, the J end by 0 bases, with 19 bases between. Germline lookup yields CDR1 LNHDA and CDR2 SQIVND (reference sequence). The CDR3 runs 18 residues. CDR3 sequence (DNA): TGTGCCAGTAGTCCTGTTGGTCAGGGGATTTCAACTAATGAAAAACTGTTTTTT. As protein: CASSPVGQGISTNEKLFF.

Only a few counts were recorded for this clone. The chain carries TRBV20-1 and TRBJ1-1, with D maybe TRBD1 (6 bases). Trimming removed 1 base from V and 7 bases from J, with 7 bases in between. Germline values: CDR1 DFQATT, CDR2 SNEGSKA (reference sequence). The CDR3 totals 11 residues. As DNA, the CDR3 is TGCAGTGCTAGAGGAGGGGGTGAAGCTTTCTTT. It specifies CSARGGGEAFF.

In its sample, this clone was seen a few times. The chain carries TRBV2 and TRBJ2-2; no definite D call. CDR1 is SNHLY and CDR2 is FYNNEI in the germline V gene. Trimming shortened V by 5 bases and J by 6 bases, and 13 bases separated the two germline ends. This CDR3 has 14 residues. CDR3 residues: CASSLLGTPGELFF. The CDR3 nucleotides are TGTGCCAGCAGTCTGCTGGGAACGCCCGGGGAGCTGTTTTTT.

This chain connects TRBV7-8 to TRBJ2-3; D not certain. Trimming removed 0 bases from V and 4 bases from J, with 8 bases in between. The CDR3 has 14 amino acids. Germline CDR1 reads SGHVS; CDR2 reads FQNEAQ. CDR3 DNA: TGTGCCAGCAGCTTAGCGCCTCTAGCAGATACGCAGTATTTT. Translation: CASSLAPLADTQYF.

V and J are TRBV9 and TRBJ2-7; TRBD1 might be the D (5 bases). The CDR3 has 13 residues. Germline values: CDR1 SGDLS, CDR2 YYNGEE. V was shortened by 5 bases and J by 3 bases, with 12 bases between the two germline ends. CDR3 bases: TGTGCCAGCAGTCGAACCAGGGACTACGAGCAGTACTTC. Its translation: CASSRTRDYEQYF.

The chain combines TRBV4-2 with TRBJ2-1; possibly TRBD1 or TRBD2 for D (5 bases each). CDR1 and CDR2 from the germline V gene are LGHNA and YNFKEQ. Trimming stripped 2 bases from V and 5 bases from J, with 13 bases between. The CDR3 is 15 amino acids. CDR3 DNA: TGTGCCAGCAGCCAATCTTCCGGGGCTAACAATGAGCAGTTCTTC. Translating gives CASSQSSGANNEQFF.

CDR3 coding DNA: TGTGCCAGCAGTTTATCCCAGGGAAAGGTTGTAAGCGAGCAGTACTTC. Protein product: CASSLSQGKVVSEQYF. The chain carries TRBV28 and TRBJ2-7; D may be TRBD1 (5 bases). Germline CDR1 MDHEN, CDR2 SYDVKM. The CDR3 is 16 amino acids. The V end lost 1 base, the J end lost 6 bases, and 19 bases lay between the germline ends.

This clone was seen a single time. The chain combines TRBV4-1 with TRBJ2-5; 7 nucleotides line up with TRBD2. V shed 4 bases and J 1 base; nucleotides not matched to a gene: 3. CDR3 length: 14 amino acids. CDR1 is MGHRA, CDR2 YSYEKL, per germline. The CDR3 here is CASSRAGAQETQYF. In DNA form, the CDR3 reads TGCGCCAGCAGCCGGGCGGGAGCCCAAGAGACCCAGTACTTC.

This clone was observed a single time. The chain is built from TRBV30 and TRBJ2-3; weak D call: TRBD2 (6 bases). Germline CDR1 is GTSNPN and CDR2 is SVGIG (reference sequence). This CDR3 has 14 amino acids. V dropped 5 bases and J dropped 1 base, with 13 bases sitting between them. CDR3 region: CAWAGLGGTDTQYF. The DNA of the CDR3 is TGTGCCTGGGCGGGGCTTGGGGGCACAGATACGCAGTATTTT. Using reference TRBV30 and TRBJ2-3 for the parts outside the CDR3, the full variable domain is SQTIHQWPATLVQPVGSPLSLECTVEGTSNPNLYWYRQAAGRGLQLLFYSVGIGQISSEVPQNLSASRPQDRQFILSSKKLLLSDSGFYLCAWAGLGGTDTQYFGPGTRLTVL.

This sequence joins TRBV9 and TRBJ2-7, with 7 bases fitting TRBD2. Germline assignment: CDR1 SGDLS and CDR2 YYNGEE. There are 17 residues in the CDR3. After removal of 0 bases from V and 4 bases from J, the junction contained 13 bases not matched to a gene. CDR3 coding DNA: TGTGCCAGCAGCGTAGGGGTAGGCGGGAGTGTGGGTTACGAGCAGTACTTC. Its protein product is CASSVGVGGSVGYEQYF.

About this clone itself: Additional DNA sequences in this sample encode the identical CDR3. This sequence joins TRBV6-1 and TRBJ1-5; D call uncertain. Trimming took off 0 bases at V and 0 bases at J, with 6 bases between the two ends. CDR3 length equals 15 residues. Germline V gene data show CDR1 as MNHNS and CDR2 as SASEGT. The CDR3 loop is CASSEAGYSNQPQHF. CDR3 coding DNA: TGTGCCAGCAGTGAAGCGGGGTATAGCAATCAGCCCCAGCATTTT.

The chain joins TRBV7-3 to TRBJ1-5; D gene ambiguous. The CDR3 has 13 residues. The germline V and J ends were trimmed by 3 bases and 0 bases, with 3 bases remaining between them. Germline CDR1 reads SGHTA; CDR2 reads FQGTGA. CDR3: CASSLDSNQPQHF. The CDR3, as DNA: TGTGCCAGCAGCTTGGATAGCAATCAGCCCCAGCATTTT.

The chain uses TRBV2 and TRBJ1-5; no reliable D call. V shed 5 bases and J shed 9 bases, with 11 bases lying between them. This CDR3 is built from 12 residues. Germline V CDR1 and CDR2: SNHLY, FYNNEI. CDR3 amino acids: CASSQAPVPQHF. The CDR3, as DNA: TGTGCCAGCAGTCAGGCCCCGGTGCCCCAGCATTTT.

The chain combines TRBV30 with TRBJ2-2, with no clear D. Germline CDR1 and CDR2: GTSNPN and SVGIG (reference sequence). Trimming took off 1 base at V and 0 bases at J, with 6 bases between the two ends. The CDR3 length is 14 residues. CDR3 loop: CAWSENANTGELFF. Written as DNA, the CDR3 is TGTGCCTGGAGTGAAAACGCGAACACCGGGGAGCTGTTTTTT.

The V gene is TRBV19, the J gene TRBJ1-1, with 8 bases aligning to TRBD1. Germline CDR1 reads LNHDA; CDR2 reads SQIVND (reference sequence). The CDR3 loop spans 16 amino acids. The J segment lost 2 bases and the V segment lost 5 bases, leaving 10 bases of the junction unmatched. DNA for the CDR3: TGTGCCAGTAGTGTCGGACAGGGCCGGGGTAACACTGAAGCTTTCTTT. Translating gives CASSVGQGRGNTEAFF.

This CDR3 reads CAAPMYTIYF. The CDR3 DNA reads TGTGCCGCCCCTATGTACACCATATATTTT. The rearrangement uses TRBV21-1 and TRBJ1-3. TRBV21-1 is a pseudogene. The CDR3 is made up of 10 amino acids.

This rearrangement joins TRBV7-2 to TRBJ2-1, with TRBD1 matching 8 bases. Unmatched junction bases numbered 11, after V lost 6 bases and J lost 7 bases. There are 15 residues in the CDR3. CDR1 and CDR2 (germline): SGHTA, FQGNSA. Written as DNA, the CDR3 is TGTGCCAGCAGTCGTGACAGGGGCATACTTAATGAGCAGTTCTTC. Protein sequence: CASSRDRGILNEQFF.

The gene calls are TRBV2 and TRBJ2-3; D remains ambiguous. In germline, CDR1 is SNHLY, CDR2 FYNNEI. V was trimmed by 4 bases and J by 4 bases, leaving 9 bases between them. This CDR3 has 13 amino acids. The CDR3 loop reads CASSVTGPDTQYF. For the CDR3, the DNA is TGTGCCAGCAGTGTCACTGGCCCAGATACGCAGTATTTT.

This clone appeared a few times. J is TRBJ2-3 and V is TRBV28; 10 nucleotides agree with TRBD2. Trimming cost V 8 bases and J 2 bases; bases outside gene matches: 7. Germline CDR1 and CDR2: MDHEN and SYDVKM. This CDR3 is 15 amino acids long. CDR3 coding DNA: TGTGCCAGCCAGGGGACTAGCGCATCCACAGATACGCAGTATTTT. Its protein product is CASQGTSASTDTQYF.

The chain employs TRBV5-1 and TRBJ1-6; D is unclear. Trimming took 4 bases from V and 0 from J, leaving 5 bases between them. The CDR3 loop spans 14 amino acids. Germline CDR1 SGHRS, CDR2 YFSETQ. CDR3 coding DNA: TGCGCCAGCAGCCAGAGCTCCTATAATTCACCCCTCCACTTT. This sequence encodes CASSQSSYNSPLHF.

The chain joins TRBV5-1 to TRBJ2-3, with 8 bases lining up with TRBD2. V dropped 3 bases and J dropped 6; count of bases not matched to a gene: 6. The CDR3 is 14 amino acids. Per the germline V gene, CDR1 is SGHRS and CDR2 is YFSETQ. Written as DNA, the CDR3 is TGCGCCAGCAGCTCGGGGACTAGATGGGATACGCAGTATTTT. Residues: CASSSGTRWDTQYF. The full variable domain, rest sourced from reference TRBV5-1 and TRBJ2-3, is KAGVTQTPRYLIKTRGQQVTLSCSPISGHRSVSWYQQTPGQGLQFLFEYFSETQRNKGNFPGRFSGRQFSNSRSEMNVSTLELGDSALYLCASSSGTRWDTQYFGPGTRLTVL.

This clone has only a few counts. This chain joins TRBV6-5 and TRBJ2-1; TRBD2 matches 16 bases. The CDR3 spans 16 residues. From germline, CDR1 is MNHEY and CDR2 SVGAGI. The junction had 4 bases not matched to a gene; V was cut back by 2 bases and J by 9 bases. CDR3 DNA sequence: TGTGCCAGCAGTTACGGGACTAGCGGGAGGGCCGGTGAGCAGTTCTTC. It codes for CASSYGTSGRAGEQFF.

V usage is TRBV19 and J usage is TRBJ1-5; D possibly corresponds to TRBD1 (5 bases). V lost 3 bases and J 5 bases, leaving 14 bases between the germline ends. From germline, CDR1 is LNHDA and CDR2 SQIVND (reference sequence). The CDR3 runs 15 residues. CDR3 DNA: TGTGCCAGTAGTATTAAGTGGCAGGGTTATCAGCCCCAGCATTTT. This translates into CASSIKWQGYQPQHF.

CDR3 sequence (DNA): TGTGCCAGCAGCCATACGCCCGGGAGCCCTAGCACAGATACGCAGTATTTT. Protein: CASSHTPGSPSTDTQYF. V gene TRBV7-2 combines with J gene TRBJ2-3; D might be TRBD2 (6 bases). The V gene's germline CDR1 is SGHTA and CDR2 FQGNSA. Trimming shortened V by 5 bases and J by 0 bases, and 18 bases separated the two germline ends. The CDR3 has 17 amino acids. Filled out from reference TRBV7-2 and TRBJ2-3, the complete variable domain reads GAGVSQSPSNKVTEKGKDVELRCDPISGHTALYWYRQSLGQGLEFLIYFQGNSAPDKSGLPSDRFSAERTGGSVSTLTIQRTQQEDSAVYLCASSHTPGSPSTDTQYFGPGTRLTVL.

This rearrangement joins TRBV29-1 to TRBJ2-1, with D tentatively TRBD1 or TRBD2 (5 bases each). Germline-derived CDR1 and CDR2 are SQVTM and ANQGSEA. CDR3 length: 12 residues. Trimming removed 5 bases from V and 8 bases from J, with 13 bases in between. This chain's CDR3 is CSVTGATDEQFF. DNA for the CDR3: TGCAGCGTTACCGGGGCCACGGATGAGCAGTTCTTC.